These T cell receptor beta chains were read from a single sample in a study of identical twins. TCRdb re-called the 5' RACE reads with MiXCR, one entry per CDR3 protein. The repertoire consists of a few hundred thousand distinct CDR3 sequences, with roughly a tenth occurring once and the leading ten covering 10%. Sequenced material: memory T cells sorted from blood. The origin of the receptors is a man aged 45-60 years in good health. The CDR3 runs from the conserved cysteine through the conserved F or W. The D gene is left open where the match is weak. The size of a clone is reported for some rows only, either as once, few or many, or as a class for expanded clones.

clone_size,j_call,d_call,v_call,cdr3_nt,cdr3_aa
many,TRBJ2-7,NA,TRBV6-6,TGTGCCAGCAGTTTGGGGGGAAAGTACGAGCAGTACTTC,CASSLGGKYEQYF
many,TRBJ2-3,TRBD2,TRBV2,TGTGCCAGCTCCCGGACTAGCCGCAGCACAGATACGCAGTATTTT,CASSRTSRSTDTQYF
few,TRBJ1-1,NA,TRBV11-1,TGTGCCAGCAGCTTACGGAAGCTGGGTTTTTACGAGGGGACTGAAGCTTTCTTT,CASSLRKLGFYEGTEAFF
few,TRBJ1-1,NA,TRBV6-2/TRBV6-3,TGTGCCAGCACCCGTTGGAGGATTGGGGACACTGAAGCTTTCTTT,CASTRWRIGDTEAFF
NA,TRBJ2-1,NA,TRBV20-1,TGCAGTGCTAGAGGGGGCTATGAGCAGTTCTTC,CSARGGYEQFF
once,TRBJ2-1,TRBD2,TRBV20-1,TGCAGTGCTCGCCCCCGGACTAGCGGGAGAGGGGATGAGCAGTTCTTC,CSARPRTSGRGDEQFF
few,TRBJ2-2,TRBD1,TRBV12-3/TRBV12-4,TGTGCCAGCTCAATTCCGTTGACAGGGCGAACCGGGGAGCTGTTTTTT,CASSIPLTGRTGELFF
NA,TRBJ2-1,NA,TRBV12-3/TRBV12-4,TGTGCCAGCAGCCTTGGTACCCCCTACAATGAGCAGTTCTTC,CASSLGTPYNEQFF
few,TRBJ2-5,NA,TRBV5-1,TGCGCCAGCAGCTTGGGTCAGGGAGGTTCGGAGACCCAGTACTTC,CASSLGQGGSETQYF
many,TRBJ2-7,TRBD1,TRBV7-9,TGTGCCAGCAGCTTAGTAGAGGGGGCCTCCTACGAGCAGTACTTC,CASSLVEGASYEQYF
many,TRBJ2-7,NA,TRBV12-3/TRBV12-4,TGTGCCAGCAGTTTACGGGGGTCACTTAACTACGAGCAGTACTTC,CASSLRGSLNYEQYF
many,TRBJ2-3,TRBD1,TRBV28,TGTGCCAGCAGCCGTCCGGGACAGGGGGTAGATACGCAGTATTTT,CASSRPGQGVDTQYF
many,TRBJ2-7,TRBD1,TRBV6-5,TGTGCCAGCAGTTATGACAGGGCCTCCTACGAGCAGTACTTC,CASSYDRASYEQYF
NA,TRBJ2-1,NA,TRBV2,TGTGCCAGCAGTGAATTGTCGACGGGTGAGCAGTTCTTC,CASSELSTGEQFF
many,TRBJ2-7,NA,TRBV11-2,TGTGCCAGCAGCTTCGGACAGACCTACGAGCAGTACTTC,CASSFGQTYEQYF
many,TRBJ1-3,TRBD1,TRBV15,TGTGCCACCAGCTTGGGAGACAGGGGTTCTGGAAACACCATATATTTT,CATSLGDRGSGNTIYF
NA,TRBJ1-1,NA,TRBV20-1,TGCAGTGTTAACCGGGACGGTGGGACTGAAGCTTTCTTT,CSVNRDGGTEAFF
many,TRBJ1-4,TRBD1,TRBV4-3,TGCGCCAGCAGCCCCGAAACCGGGACAGGTATTGGACTGTTTTTT,CASSPETGTGIGLFF
few,TRBJ1-1,NA,TRBV25-1,TGTGCCAGCAGTGAGTGGGGGGTTTCAAACACTGAAGCTTTCTTT,CASSEWGVSNTEAFF
NA,TRBJ1-3,NA,TRBV7-2,TGTGCCAGCAGCTTGTATGCGGGGTATGGAAACACCATATATTTT,CASSLYAGYGNTIYF
many,TRBJ2-5,TRBD2,TRBV6-2/TRBV6-3,TGTGCCAGCAGCCCCGCGGCGCGGGGGGGCTATGAGACCCAGTACTTC,CASSPAARGGYETQYF
few,TRBJ2-1,NA,TRBV30,TGTGCCTGCCGGGAGTTAGTGCCCTACAATGAGCAGTTCTTC,CACRELVPYNEQFF
NA,TRBJ1-2,NA,TRBV6-5,TGTGCCAGCAGTTACATCGGTCAATACCTGGCGAACTATGGCTACACCTTC,CASSYIGQYLANYGYTF
NA,TRBJ2-3,TRBD1,TRBV29-1,TGCAGCGTTGACGGGGACAGGGACCGCACAGATACGCAGTATTTT,CSVDGDRDRTDTQYF
NA,TRBJ2-1,TRBD1,TRBV7-9,TGTGCCAGCAGCTCTCCCGGGACAGGGGTTGATGAGCAGTTCTTC,CASSSPGTGVDEQFF
NA,TRBJ1-5,NA,TRBV19,TGTGCCAGTAGTCAACTCCAGGTGGGGAATCAGCCCCAGCATTTT,CASSQLQVGNQPQHF
few,TRBJ2-3,TRBD2,TRBV5-5,TGTGCCAGCAGCTTGCAGGGACTAGCGGGAGATACGCAGTATTTT,CASSLQGLAGDTQYF
NA,TRBJ2-3,TRBD2,TRBV7-2,TGTGCCAGCAGCCCAGGGACTAGAAGAGATACGCAGTATTTT,CASSPGTRRDTQYF
many,TRBJ2-1,TRBD2,TRBV20-1,TGCAGTGCTAGAGCACCGGGACTAGCGGCCTACAATGAGCAGTTCTTC,CSARAPGLAAYNEQFF